This T cell receptor (beta chain) was retrieved from a study of blood T cell repertoires in COVID-19. Study-wide context: Nucleic acid was either cDNA or gDNA, and it came from T cells, B-cell-depleted T cells, or PBMCs.

What the recovered Cohort 3 donors had was two negative PCRs, clearance, or symptom resolution. Germline loops: CDR1 SGHTA, CDR2 FQGNSA. This CDR3 spans 15 amino acids. Between the trimmed V and J ends, which lost 1 base and 2 bases, there was a span of 11 bases. The assay was immunoSEQ multiplex PCR, and TCRdb's table has in-frame clones only and misses some. Here the sample spans 250,000 to 300,000 clones, 70% to 90% being singletons. Specimen: PBMCs or T cells enriched from blood (not recorded which). J is TRBJ1-1 and V is TRBV7-2; tentative D call: TRBD1 (6 bases). This clonotype was obtained from a woman in her twenties or thirties who had recovered from COVID-19. This chain's CDR3 is CASSLVRGINTEAFF. DNA of the CDR3: TGTGCCAGCAGCTTAGTTAGGGGGATTAACACTGAAGCTTTCTTT.